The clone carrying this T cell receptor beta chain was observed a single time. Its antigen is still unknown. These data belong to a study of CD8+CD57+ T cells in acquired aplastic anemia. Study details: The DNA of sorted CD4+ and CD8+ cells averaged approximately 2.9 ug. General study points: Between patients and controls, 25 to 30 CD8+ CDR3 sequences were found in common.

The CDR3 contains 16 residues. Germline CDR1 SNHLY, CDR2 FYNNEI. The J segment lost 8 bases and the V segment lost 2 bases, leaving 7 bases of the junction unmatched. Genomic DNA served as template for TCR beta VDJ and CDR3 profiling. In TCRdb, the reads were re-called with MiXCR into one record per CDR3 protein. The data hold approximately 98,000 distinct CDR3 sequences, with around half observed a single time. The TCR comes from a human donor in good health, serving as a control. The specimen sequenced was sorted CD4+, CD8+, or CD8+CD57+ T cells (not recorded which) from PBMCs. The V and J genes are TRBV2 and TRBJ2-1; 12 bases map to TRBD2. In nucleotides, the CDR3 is TGTGCCAGCAGTGAACGGGCTAGCGGGGGGGCCGATGAGCAGTTCTTC. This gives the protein CASSERASGGADEQFF. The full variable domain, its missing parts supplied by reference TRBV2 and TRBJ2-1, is EPEVTQTPSHQVTQMGQEVILRCVPISNHLYFYWYRQILGQKVEFLVSFYNNEISEKSEIFDDQFSVERPDGSNFTLKIRSTKLEDSAMYFCASSERASGGADEQFFGPGTRLTVL.